The 3 T cell receptor beta chains listed next were all sequenced from one sample in a study of regulatory T cells in long-lasting Graves disease. Assembly of TCR beta libraries relied on iRepertoire HTBI primers together with Arm-PCR of CDR3 regions. TCRdb used MiXCR to reprocess the multiplex PCR reads, holding one entry per CDR3 protein. The sample shows a few hundred thousand distinct CDR3 sequences, roughly a fifth of them seen only once. The time point here: persistent/refractory GD, antithyroid drugs over 5 years with positive TRAb. The authors made the TCR library using RNA they extracted from PBMCs. The sequenced sample was peripheral blood mononuclear cells (PBMCs), obtained when the disease was refractory, from a patient treated with antithyroid drugs. The source is a female donor with Graves disease.

This clonotype has ten or more counts. In nucleotides, the CDR3 is TGCAGTGCTAGAGATGGACTCCTGTTTGAGGCCCAGTACTTC. It encodes CSARDGLLFEAQYF. The J gene is TRBJ2-5, the V gene TRBV20-1; D might be TRBD2 (5 bases). The V end lost 0 bases, the J end lost 9 bases, and 17 bases lay between the germline ends. CDR1 and CDR2 (germline): DFQATT, SNEGSKA (reference sequence). The length of the CDR3 is 14 residues.

In its sample, this clonotype was seen many times. V usage is TRBV28 and J usage is TRBJ1-1; 7 bases map to TRBD1. J gave up 5 bases and V 3 bases, and 9 bases lay outside the gene matches. Germline-derived CDR1 and CDR2 are MDHEN and SYDVKM. CDR3 length: 15 amino acids. In DNA form, the CDR3 reads TGTGCCAGCAGTTTGGTCACAGGGGCAAGGACTGAAGCTTTCTTT. Translation gives CASSLVTGARTEAFF.

Notes on this clonotype: The likely explanation is a read error, given a far larger clone one base away. The chain employs TRBV28 and TRBJ2-5; D uncertain. Gene TRBJ2-7 matches the end of the DNA better, so the J call may be wrong. There are 16 residues in the CDR3. Germline V gene data show CDR1 as MDHEN and CDR2 as SYDVKM. This CDR3 is CASSPLTNPYFYEQYF. The CDR3 DNA follows: TGTGCCAGCAGCCCCCTCACTAATCCCTACTTCTACGAGCAGTACTTC.